The present T cell receptor beta chain was sequenced within a study of T cells in Graves' hyperthyroidism and ophthalmopathy. The study, taken as a whole, reports: Before onset, ophthalmopathy was predicted by the model a median around 6.5 months earlier.

Germline lookup yields CDR1 SGHAT and CDR2 FQNNGV. CDR3 length equals 16 residues. On this clonotype: Its antigen is as yet unknown. This may be a read error, as it is one base from a much larger clone.

Regions amplified from RNA transcripts were the TCR beta CDR3 regions. During a first-round RT-PCR of the TCR CDR3, the HTBI primer set was used. TCRdb re-called the multiplex PCR reads with MiXCR, one entry per CDR3 protein. The sample includes about 690,000 distinct CDR3 sequences, roughly 17% of them seen just once. Sequenced sample: blood. This chain joins TRBV11-2 and TRBJ2-6; 7 nucleotides line up with TRBD1. This receptor was obtained from a man between 50 and 59 years old with Graves' hyperthyroidism. The CDR3 sequence: CASSPNRGSGAYVLTF. For the CDR3, the DNA is TGTGCCAGCAGCCCAAACAGGGGCTCTGGGGCCTACGTCCTGACTTTC.